This TCR beta chain originates from a study of beta chain features in type 1 diabetes. This clone was seen only a few times. Its antigen remains unknown. CDR1 is LNHNV and CDR2 is YYDKDF in the germline V gene (reference sequence). The CDR3 runs to 15 residues. V shed 2 bases, J shed 2 bases, and the junction held 1 base outside the gene matches. The investigators reverse transcribed all of the isolated RNA, so they sequenced expressed TCRB transcripts. Sequenced naive, central memory and regulatory T cell samples produced an average of around 3.8 million reads. Method: immunoSEQ multiplex PCR; TCRdb's copy keeps in-frame clones and lacks some. The repertoire includes about 700,000 clones, roughly 12% of them detected once, and approximately 0.02% sits in the top ten. Study-wide findings and caveats: Among all four CD4+ subsets, Type 1 diabetes patients had TCRB CDR3s that were moderately but significantly shorter.

This chain uses TRBV15 with TRBJ2-7, with 12 bases matching TRBD2. The TCR was taken from a man aged 18 to 29 with type 1 diabetes. The sample comprised naive CD4+ T cells from blood. CDR3 loop: CATSRRTSGAYEQYF. Here the CDR3 DNA reads TGTGCCACCAGCAGAAGGACTAGCGGGGCCTACGAGCAGTACTTC.